Below are 13 T cell receptor beta chains sequenced from a single sample in a study of cytomegalovirus exposure and HLA in healthy donors. The PCR was carried out with 60 Vbeta primers and 13 Jbeta primers. Clones were read by immunoSEQ multiplex PCR, and TCRdb kept only the in-frame ones, dropping some. This table has about 210,000 clones, approximately 80% appearing once. The sample was PBMCs. The receptors originated from a man aged 30 to 39 in good health and CMV-seronegative.

The J gene is TRBJ2-7, the V gene TRBV11-2, with 9 bases fitting TRBD1. J gave up 0 bases and V 3 bases, and 15 bases lay outside the gene matches. CDR1 and CDR2 (germline): SGHAT, FQNNGV. The length of the CDR3 is 19 residues. The CDR3 region has the DNA TGTGCCAGCAGCTTGAGGGGGGGACAGGGTGTATTGCCCTCCTACGAGCAGTACTTC. Protein product: CASSLRGGQGVLPSYEQYF.

Of note for this clone: One end of the junction does not line up with germline, which may come from a read error. CDR3 sequence reads: CATSGDRVASDTQYF. The CDR3 DNA reads as TGTGCCACCAGCGGAGACAGGGTTGCATCAGATACGCAGTATTTT. The rearrangement joins TRBV15 to TRBJ2-3; the match to TRBD1 covers 7 bases. This CDR3 is 15 amino acids long. The germline V gene has CDR1 LNHNV and CDR2 YYDKDF (reference sequence).

The chain uses TRBV19 and TRBJ2-7; no definite D call. Per germline, CDR1 LNHDA and CDR2 SQIVND (reference sequence). V was cut by 3 bases and J by 2 bases, with 8 bases left in between. CDR3 size: 13 residues. The CDR3 protein is CASSMAVAYEQYF. In DNA, the CDR3 is TGTGCCAGTAGTATGGCAGTCGCCTACGAGCAGTACTTC.

This chain uses TRBV27 with TRBJ2-7; 11 bases agree with TRBD1. V was clipped by 6 bases and J by 2 bases; unmatched bases: 0. This CDR3 comprises 13 residues. The germline V gene has CDR1 MNHEY and CDR2 SMNVEV (reference sequence). The CDR3 nucleotides read TGTGCCAGCAGGGGACAGGGGGCCTACGAGCAGTACTTC. It translates to CASRGQGAYEQYF.

V and J are TRBV18 and TRBJ2-2; TRBD1 might be the D (6 bases). The CDR3 runs to 15 residues. CDR1 KGHSH and CDR2 LQKENI come from the germline V gene. Trimming left V 1 base short and J 7 bases short, with 13 bases between. CDR3 in DNA: TGTGCCAGCTCACCACAGGACAGTACTCGCGGGGAGCTGTTTTTT. It encodes CASSPQDSTRGELFF.

This clone was seen a handful of times. The chain links TRBV5-8 to TRBJ2-1; TRBD2 might be the D (5 bases). The CDR3 spans 13 residues. The V end lost 2 bases, the J end lost 2 bases, and 5 bases lay between the germline ends. Germline V lookup: CDR1 SGHTS, CDR2 YDEGEE. The CDR3 DNA reads TGTGCCAGCAGCTTCGGGACCTACAATGAGCAGTTCTTC. Protein: CASSFGTYNEQFF.

The chain carries TRBV28 and TRBJ2-7, with D possibly matching TRBD2 (6 bases). V dropped 4 bases and J dropped 5 bases, with 12 bases sitting between them. Germline-derived CDR1 and CDR2 are MDHEN and SYDVKM. The CDR3 is 13 amino acids. CDR3 DNA: TGTGCCAGCAGTTCCCAGGGAGGACACGAGCAGTACTTC. Its translation: CASSSQGGHEQYF.

V is TRBV27 and J is TRBJ1-5, with TRBD1 as a possible D gene (6 bases). The CDR3 runs 15 residues. V was pared by 5 bases and J by 1 base, with 12 bases between. Germline CDR1 and CDR2: MNHEY and SMNVEV (reference sequence). The CDR3 region is CASSPSGGSNQPQHF. CDR3 coding DNA: TGTGCCAGCAGTCCCTCGGGGGGCAGCAATCAGCCCCAGCATTTT.

The chain recombines TRBV6-4 with TRBJ2-7; 7 positions agree with TRBD1. V was pared by 0 bases and J by 4 bases, with 9 bases of the junction left unmatched. Germline CDR1 MRHNA, CDR2 SNTAGT. The CDR3 is 16 amino acids. CDR3 amino acids: CASSDSPDRVGYEQYF. CDR3 DNA sequence: TGTGCCAGCAGTGACTCCCCCGACAGGGTAGGGTACGAGCAGTACTTC.

This chain links TRBV2 with TRBJ2-4; 7 nucleotides line up with TRBD1. V gave up 6 bases and J gave up 2 bases; unmatched junction bases: 10. Germline values: CDR1 SNHLY, CDR2 FYNNEI. This CDR3 comprises 16 residues. This CDR3 is CASSEGALWTKNIQYF. CDR3 DNA sequence: TGTGCCAGCAGCGAGGGGGCGTTGTGGACCAAAAACATTCAGTACTTC.

The chain has TRBV7-9 and TRBJ1-3; 10 nucleotides align to TRBD1. J was trimmed by 6 bases and V by 5 bases; bases with no gene match: 10. The CDR3 is 16 amino acids. Germline-derived CDR1 and CDR2 are SEHNR and FQNEAQ (reference sequence). The CDR3: CASSLEAGTGVNTIYF. DNA for the CDR3: TGTGCCAGCAGCCTAGAGGCGGGGACAGGGGTAAACACCATATATTTT.

The chain combines TRBV6-4 with TRBJ1-6; D unresolved. CDR3 size: 14 residues. V gave up 4 bases and J gave up 12 bases, with 16 bases separating them. Germline V gives CDR1 MRHNA, CDR2 SNTAGT. CDR3 DNA sequence: TGTGCCAGCAGTGTTACTTCGACTGGTGGACCCCTCCACTTT. Its translation: CASSVTSTGGPLHF.

This rearrangement joins TRBV11-2 to TRBJ1-1; 7 nucleotides line up with TRBD1. Trimming at V came to 4 bases and at J to 4 bases, leaving 6 bases not matched to a gene. CDR3 length: 14 amino acids. Germline V CDR1 and CDR2: SGHAT, FQNNGV. CDR3: CASSSTGQGTEAFF. The DNA of the CDR3 is TGTGCCAGCAGCTCGACAGGGCAGGGCACTGAAGCTTTCTTT.